This T cell receptor beta chain was profiled in a study of cytotoxic CD8 clonotypes in ibrutinib-treated CLL. Study-wide points: Public clonotypes (which were uncommon) either contracted or remained stable on treatment.

TCRdb's copy holds only in-frame clones and misses some; the assay was immunoSEQ multiplex PCR. The repertoire includes approximately 97,000 clones, over 60% of them detected once, and about 22% sits in the top ten. The CDR3 is 15 amino acids. CDR1 and CDR2 (germline): SGHNT, YYREEE (reference sequence). Trimming took off 1 base at V and 3 bases at J, with 10 bases between the two ends. In the case of this clone: Its antigen is currently unknown.

This receptor was identified in a human donor with chronic lymphocytic leukemia. The specimen comprised PBMCs, sampled after 24 months of ibrutinib treatment. The V call is TRBV5-4, the J call TRBJ2-2; TRBD1 is a possible D gene (6 bases). The DNA for the CDR3 is TGTGCCAGCAGCTTGCGGCAGGGGCACACCGGGGAGCTGTTTTTT. Translating gives CASSLRQGHTGELFF.